One and the same sample provided the 14 T cell receptor beta chains below, sequenced in a study of identical twins. TCRdb analysed the 5' RACE reads with MiXCR anew, one entry per CDR3 protein. Among 1.5 million to 2 million distinct CDR3 sequences listed, less than 40% were seen once. What was sequenced was cord blood. The receptors were gathered from a newborn girl in good health.

The table lists this clonotype with many counts. This chain links TRBV7-2 with TRBJ2-1, with D maybe TRBD2 (6 bases). Between the trimmed V and J ends, which lost 2 bases and 9 bases, there was a span of 11 bases. The germline CDR1 and CDR2 sequences are SGHTA and FQGNSA. This CDR3 contains 13 residues. CDR3 sequence: CASSLIGRSEQFF. The CDR3 region has the DNA TGTGCCAGCAGCTTAATAGGGAGGAGTGAGCAGTTCTTC.

Only a few counts were recorded for this clonotype. V is TRBV18 and J is TRBJ1-5; D remains unclear. The V gene's germline CDR1 is KGHSH and CDR2 LQKENI. Trimming pared 4 bases from V and 1 base from J, leaving 20 bases between. This CDR3 comprises 18 residues. DNA for the CDR3: TGTGCCAGCTCACGAGCATCCCCCATAGCGGGAAGCAATCAGCCCCAGCATTTT. This sequence encodes CASSRASPIAGSNQPQHF.

V gene TRBV4-1 combines with J gene TRBJ2-3; 13 nucleotides line up with TRBD2. The trim removed 6 bases at V and 7 bases at J, leaving 4 bases unmatched. The CDR3 is made up of 14 amino acids. The germline CDR1 and CDR2 sequences are MGHRA and YSYEKL. CDR3 sequence (DNA): TGCGCCAGCAGACTAGCGGGGGGGCCGAATACGCAGTATTTT. Amino acids: CASRLAGGPNTQYF.

The rearrangement links TRBV7-9 to TRBJ1-2, with D perhaps matching TRBD1 (6 bases). V was shortened by 2 bases and J by 8 bases, with 12 bases between the two germline ends. Germline V gene data show CDR1 as SEHNR and CDR2 as FQNEAQ (reference sequence). CDR3 length: 13 amino acids. CDR3 protein: CASSLKGGAGYTF. The CDR3 DNA is TGTGCCAGCAGCTTAAAGGGGGGCGCGGGCTACACCTTC.

The chain couples TRBV12-3 or TRBV12-4 to TRBJ1-5; no firm D call. The V gene lost 7 bases and the J gene lost 3 bases, with 10 bases spanning the gap. The CDR3 runs to 13 residues. CDR3 region: CASMGSYNQPQHF. The DNA of the CDR3 is TGTGCCAGCATGGGCAGTTACAATCAGCCCCAGCATTTT.

The chain joins TRBV4-2 to TRBJ1-6; maybe TRBD1 (6 bases). CDR3 length: 16 amino acids. Per germline, CDR1 LGHNA and CDR2 YNFKEQ. V shed 4 bases and J shed 9 bases, with 19 bases lying between them. The CDR3 loop is CASSPRTEGVGSPLHF. CDR3 coding DNA: TGTGCCAGCAGCCCCAGGACGGAGGGGGTTGGTTCACCCCTCCACTTT.

A few counts support this clonotype. The chain recombines TRBV9 with TRBJ1-2, with a weak D call TRBD1 (5 bases). Germline values: CDR1 SGDLS, CDR2 YYNGEE. V lost 0 bases and J lost 2, with 8 bases in between. The CDR3 extends over 14 amino acids. For the CDR3, the DNA is TGTGCCAGCAGCGTAGGGACAAAAAACTATGGCTACACCTTC. Translated, it gives CASSVGTKNYGYTF.

Here the CDR3 reads CSATSKRWNYDEQYF. CDR3 DNA: TGCAGTGCTACGTCGAAGCGATGGAACTACGATGAGCAGTACTTC. The genes are TRBV20-1 and TRBJ2-7; D not certain. Germline V gene lookup returns CDR1 DFQATT and CDR2 SNEGSKA (reference sequence). There are 15 residues in the CDR3. V lost 4 bases, J lost 7 bases, and 23 bases lay in between.

This chain connects TRBV6-5 to TRBJ1-1; 9 nucleotides line up with TRBD1. The CDR3 totals 20 residues. V trimming: 0 bases; J trimming: 1 base; junction bases outside the gene matches: 15. The germline V gene has CDR1 MNHEY and CDR2 SVGAGI. CDR3 protein: CASSYSKIRQGGRENTEAFF. DNA for the CDR3: TGTGCCAGCAGTTACTCGAAAATCCGACAGGGGGGCAGAGAGAACACTGAAGCTTTCTTT.

The rearrangement links TRBV24-1 to TRBJ2-1; D call uncertain. CDR1 KGHDR and CDR2 SFDVKD come from the germline V gene. There are 12 residues in the CDR3. Between the trimmed V and J ends, which lost 2 bases and 5 bases, there was a span of 3 bases. The CDR3 sequence: CATSDWDNEQFF. In nucleotides, the CDR3 is TGTGCCACCAGTGATTGGGACAATGAGCAGTTCTTC.

This clonotype was found a few times. This chain connects TRBV3-1 to TRBJ2-4; TRBD1 matches 8 bases. J gave up 4 bases and V 4 bases, and 15 bases lay outside the gene matches. CDR3 length: 18 amino acids. Germline CDR1 and CDR2: LGHDT and YNNKEL (reference sequence). CDR3 sequence (DNA): TGTGCCAGCAGCCCCCGGACAGGGCAGTTGGGGCAGAAAAACATTCAGTACTTC. This sequence encodes CASSPRTGQLGQKNIQYF.

This rearrangement joins TRBV3-1 to TRBJ2-3; D unresolved. The V end lost 4 bases, the J end lost 6 bases, and 20 bases lay between the germline ends. The germline V gene has CDR1 LGHDT and CDR2 YNNKEL (reference sequence). The CDR3 sequence is 16 residues long. DNA of the CDR3: TGTGCCAGCAGCCCACGGTTTCGACCTTGGTCGGATACGCAGTATTTT. This translates into CASSPRFRPWSDTQYF.

The rearrangement uses TRBV5-1 and TRBJ2-3, with TRBD2 as a possible D gene (6 bases). Germline loops: CDR1 SGHRS, CDR2 YFSETQ. The CDR3 extends over 15 amino acids. The V end lost 4 bases, the J end lost 4 bases, and 16 bases lay between the germline ends. CDR3 sequence: CASSGGDYGADTQYF. DNA of the CDR3: TGCGCCAGCAGCGGAGGGGATTATGGCGCAGATACGCAGTATTTT.

The chain links TRBV5-1 to TRBJ2-1; 7 bases align to TRBD2. This CDR3 is 15 amino acids long. J gave up 2 bases and V 5 bases, and 7 bases lay outside the gene matches. The germline V gene has CDR1 SGHRS and CDR2 YFSETQ. Here the CDR3 DNA reads TGCGCCAGCAGTTTAAAGACTAGCACCTACAATGAGCAGTTCTTC. This translates into CASSLKTSTYNEQFF.